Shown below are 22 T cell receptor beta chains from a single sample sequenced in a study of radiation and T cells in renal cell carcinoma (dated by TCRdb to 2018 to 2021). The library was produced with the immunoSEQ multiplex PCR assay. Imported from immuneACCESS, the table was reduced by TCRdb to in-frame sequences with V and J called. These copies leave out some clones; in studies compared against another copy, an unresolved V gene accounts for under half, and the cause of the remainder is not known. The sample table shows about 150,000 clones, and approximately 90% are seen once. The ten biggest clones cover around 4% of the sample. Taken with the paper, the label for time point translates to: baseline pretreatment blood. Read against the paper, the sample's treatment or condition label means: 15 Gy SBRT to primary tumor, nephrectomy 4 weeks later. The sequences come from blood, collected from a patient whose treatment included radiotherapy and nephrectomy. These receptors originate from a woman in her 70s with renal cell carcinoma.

Here the CDR3 reads CASSMAYSGNTIYF. The CDR3 DNA is TGTGCCAGTAGTATGGCTTACTCTGGAAACACCATATATTTT. The gene calls are TRBV19 and TRBJ1-3; the D is unclear. The V end lost 3 bases, the J end lost 0 bases, and 6 bases lay between the germline ends. Germline values: CDR1 LNHDA, CDR2 SQIVND (reference sequence). The length of the CDR3 is 14 residues.

CDR3 residues: CASSYSGSSGNTIYF. CDR3 bases: TGTGCCAGCAGTTACTCGGGGTCCTCTGGAAACACCATATATTTT. This chain links TRBV6-5 with TRBJ1-3; no clear D. The CDR3 has 15 residues. Germline V gene data show CDR1 as MNHEY and CDR2 as SVGAGI. Deletions cut 0 bases from V and 0 bases from J, with 6 bases between.

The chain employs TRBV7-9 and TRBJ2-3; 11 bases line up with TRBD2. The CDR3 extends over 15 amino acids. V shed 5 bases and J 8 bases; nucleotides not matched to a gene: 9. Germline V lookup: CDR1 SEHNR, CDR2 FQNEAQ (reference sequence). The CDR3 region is CASSPGTSGSGTQYF. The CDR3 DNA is TGTGCCAGCAGCCCCGGGACTAGCGGTTCAGGTACGCAGTATTTT.

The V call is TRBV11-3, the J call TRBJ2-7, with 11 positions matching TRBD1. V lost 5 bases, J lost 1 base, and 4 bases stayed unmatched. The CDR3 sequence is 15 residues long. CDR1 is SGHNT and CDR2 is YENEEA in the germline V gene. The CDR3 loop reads CASSRGQGASYEQYF. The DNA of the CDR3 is TGTGCCAGCAGCCGAGGACAGGGGGCTTCCTACGAGCAGTACTTC.

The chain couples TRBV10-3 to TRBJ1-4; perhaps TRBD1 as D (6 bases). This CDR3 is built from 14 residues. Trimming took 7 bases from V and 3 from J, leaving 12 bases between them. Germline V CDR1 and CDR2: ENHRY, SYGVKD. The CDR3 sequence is CAIKGGSANEKLFF. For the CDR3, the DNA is TGTGCCATCAAAGGGGGTTCGGCTAATGAAAAACTGTTTTTT.

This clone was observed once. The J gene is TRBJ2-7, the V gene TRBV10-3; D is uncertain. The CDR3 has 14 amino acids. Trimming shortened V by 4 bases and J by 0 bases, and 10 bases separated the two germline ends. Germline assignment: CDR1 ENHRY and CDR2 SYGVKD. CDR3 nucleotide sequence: TGTGCCATCAGTGCAGACTCAAGCTCCTACGAGCAGTACTTC. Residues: CAISADSSSYEQYF.

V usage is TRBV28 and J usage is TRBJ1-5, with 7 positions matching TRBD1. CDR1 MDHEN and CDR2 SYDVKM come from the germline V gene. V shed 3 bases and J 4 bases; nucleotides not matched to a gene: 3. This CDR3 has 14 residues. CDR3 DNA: TGTGCCAGCAGTTTGACAGGGCCGAATCAGCCCCAGCATTTT. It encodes CASSLTGPNQPQHF.

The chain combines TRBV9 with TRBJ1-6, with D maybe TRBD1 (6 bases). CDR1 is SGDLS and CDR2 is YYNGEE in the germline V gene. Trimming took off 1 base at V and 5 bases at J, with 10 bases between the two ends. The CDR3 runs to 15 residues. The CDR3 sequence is CASSVSGGHNSPLHF. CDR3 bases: TGTGCCAGCAGCGTAAGTGGGGGCCATAATTCACCCCTCCACTTT.

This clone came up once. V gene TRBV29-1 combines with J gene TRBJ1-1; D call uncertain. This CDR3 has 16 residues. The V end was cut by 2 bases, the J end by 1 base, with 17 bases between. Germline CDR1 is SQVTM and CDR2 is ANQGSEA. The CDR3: CSVENRAGLRNTEAFF. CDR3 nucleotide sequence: TGCAGCGTTGAAAATAGGGCAGGTTTAAGGAACACTGAAGCTTTCTTT.

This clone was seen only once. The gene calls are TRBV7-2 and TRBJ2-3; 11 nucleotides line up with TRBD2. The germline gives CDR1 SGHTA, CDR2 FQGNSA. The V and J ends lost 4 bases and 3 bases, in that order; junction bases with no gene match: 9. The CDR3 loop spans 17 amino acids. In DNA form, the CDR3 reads TGTGCCAGCAGCTCATCCTTAGCGGGGGGGCCTACAGATACGCAGTATTTT. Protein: CASSSSLAGGPTDTQYF.

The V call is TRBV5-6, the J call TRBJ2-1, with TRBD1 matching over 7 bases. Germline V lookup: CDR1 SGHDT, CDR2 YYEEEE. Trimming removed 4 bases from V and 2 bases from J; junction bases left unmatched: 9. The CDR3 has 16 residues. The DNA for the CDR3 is TGTGCCAGCAGCCCCACGCCCAGGGGGACCTACAATGAGCAGTTCTTC. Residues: CASSPTPRGTYNEQFF.

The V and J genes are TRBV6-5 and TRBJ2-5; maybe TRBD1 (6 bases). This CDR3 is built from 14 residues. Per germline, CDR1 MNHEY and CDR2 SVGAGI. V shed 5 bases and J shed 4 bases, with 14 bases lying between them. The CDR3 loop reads CASSPGTPTETQYF. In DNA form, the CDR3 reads TGTGCCAGCAGTCCCGGGACACCGACAGAGACCCAGTACTTC.

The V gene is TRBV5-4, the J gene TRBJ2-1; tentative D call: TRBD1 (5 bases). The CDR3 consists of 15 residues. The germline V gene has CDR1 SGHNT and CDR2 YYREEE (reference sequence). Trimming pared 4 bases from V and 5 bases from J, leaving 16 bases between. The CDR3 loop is CASSRQGPSDNEQFF. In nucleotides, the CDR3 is TGTGCCAGCAGCCGGCAGGGTCCCAGCGACAATGAGCAGTTCTTC.

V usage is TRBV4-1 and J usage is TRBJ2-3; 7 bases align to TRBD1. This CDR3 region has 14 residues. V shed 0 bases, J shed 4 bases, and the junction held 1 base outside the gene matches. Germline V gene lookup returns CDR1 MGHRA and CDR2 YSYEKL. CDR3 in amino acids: CASSQEGTADTQYF. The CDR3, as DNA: TGCGCCAGCAGCCAAGAAGGGACAGCAGATACGCAGTATTTT.

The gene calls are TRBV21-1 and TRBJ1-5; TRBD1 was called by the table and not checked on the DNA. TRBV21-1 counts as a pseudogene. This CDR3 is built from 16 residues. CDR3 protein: CASSMRGTEPNQPQHF. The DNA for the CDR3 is TGTGCCAGCAGCATGAGAGGGACAGAGCCCAATCAGCCCCAGCATTTT.

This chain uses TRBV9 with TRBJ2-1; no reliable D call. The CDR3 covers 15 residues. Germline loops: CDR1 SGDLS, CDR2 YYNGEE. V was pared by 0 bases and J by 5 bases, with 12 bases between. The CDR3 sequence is CASSVEGRSDNEQFF. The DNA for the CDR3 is TGTGCCAGCAGCGTAGAAGGACGTTCGGACAATGAGCAGTTCTTC. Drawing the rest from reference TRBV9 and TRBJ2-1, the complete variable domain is DSGVTQTPKHLITATGQRVTLRCSPRSGDLSVYWYQQSLDQGLQFLIQYYNGEERAKGNILERFSAQQFPDLHSELNLSSLELGDSALYFCASSVEGRSDNEQFFGPGTRLTVL.

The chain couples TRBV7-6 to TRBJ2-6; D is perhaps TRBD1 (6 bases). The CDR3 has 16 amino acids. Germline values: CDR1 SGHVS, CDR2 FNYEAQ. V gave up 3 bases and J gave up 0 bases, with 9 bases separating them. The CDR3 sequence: CASSFVQGSGANVLTF. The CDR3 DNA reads TGTGCCAGCAGCTTTGTACAGGGCTCTGGGGCCAACGTCCTGACTTTC.

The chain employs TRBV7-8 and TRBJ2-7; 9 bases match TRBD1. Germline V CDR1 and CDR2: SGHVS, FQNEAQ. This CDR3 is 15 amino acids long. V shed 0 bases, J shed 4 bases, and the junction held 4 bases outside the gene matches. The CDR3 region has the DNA TGTGCCAGCAGCTTAGCCCACGGACAGGGGTACGAGCAGTACTTC. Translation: CASSLAHGQGYEQYF.

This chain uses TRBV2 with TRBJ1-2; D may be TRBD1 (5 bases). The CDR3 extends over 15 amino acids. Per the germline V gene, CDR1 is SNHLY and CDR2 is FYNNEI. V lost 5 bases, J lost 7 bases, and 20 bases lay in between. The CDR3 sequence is CASSPLVQGSSGYTF. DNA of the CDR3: TGTGCCAGCAGTCCCCTCGTCCAGGGATCGAGTGGCTACACCTTC.

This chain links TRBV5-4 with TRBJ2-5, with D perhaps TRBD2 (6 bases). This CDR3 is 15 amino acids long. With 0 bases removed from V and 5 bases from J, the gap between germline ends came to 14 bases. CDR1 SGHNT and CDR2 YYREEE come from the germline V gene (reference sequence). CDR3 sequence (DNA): TGTGCCAGCAGCTTGGCCGGGGGTTCATGGGAGACCCAGTACTTC. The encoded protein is CASSLAGGSWETQYF.

The CDR3 nucleotides read TGTGCCAGCTCACCGGTACAGGGGCGTGTCAGGATGAACACTGAAGCTTTCTTT. It is translated as CASSPVQGRVRMNTEAFF. The chain links TRBV18 to TRBJ1-1; TRBD1 matches at 7 bases. The CDR3 totals 18 residues. CDR1 and CDR2 (germline): KGHSH, LQKENI. With V trimmed by 3 bases and J by 0 bases, 13 bases remained unmatched.

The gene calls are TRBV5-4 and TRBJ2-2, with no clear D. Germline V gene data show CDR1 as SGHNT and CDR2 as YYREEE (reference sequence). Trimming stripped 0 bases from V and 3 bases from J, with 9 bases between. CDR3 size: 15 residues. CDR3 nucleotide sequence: TGTGCCAGCAGCTTGGGCAGGTCCTACACCGGGGAGCTGTTTTTT. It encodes CASSLGRSYTGELFF. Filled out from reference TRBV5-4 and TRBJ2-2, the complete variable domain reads ETGVTQSPTHLIKTRGQQVTLRCSSQSGHNTVSWYQQALGQGPQFIFQYYREEENGRGNFPPRFSGLQFPNYSSELNVNALELDDSALYLCASSLGRSYTGELFFGEGSRLTVL.